This TCR beta chain originates from a study of PD-L1 blockade in urothelial cancer. This CDR3 comprises 15 residues. The V segment lost 0 bases and the J segment 8 bases; nucleotides outside the gene matches: 8. Germline assignment: CDR1 LNHNV and CDR2 YYDKDF (reference sequence). Described time point: peripheral blood 6 weeks after treatment start. The data were produced by immunoSEQ multiplex PCR, yet TCRdb's version contains in-frame clones alone and is incomplete. This table holds around 30,000 clones, around four fifths found once. The J gene is TRBJ2-5, the V gene TRBV15, with 8 bases lining up with TRBD1. The source of this sequence is a man between 65 and 79 years old with urothelial cancer. This material consisted of PBMCs, taken around atezolizumab (anti-PD-L1) treatment. DNA of the CDR3: TGTGCCACCAGCAGAGATCTCTCCGGACAGGGTACCCAGTACTTC. Translating it yields CATSRDLSGQGTQYF.